The clone carrying this T cell receptor (beta chain) has only one observation. Authors' data handling: Reference gene primer amplification in the assay estimated nucleated cell counts. Assay: immunoSEQ multiplex PCR; the TCRdb copy retains only in-frame clones and omits some. V, J and clone size were drawn from that table, and D and trimming were deduced from the DNA. The profile shows hundreds of thousands of clones, around 82% of them singletons. This specimen belongs to a study of blood T cell repertoires in COVID-19. About the research overall: PBMCs, B-cell-depleted T cells, or T cells provided the cDNA or gDNA that made up the material.

V gave up 8 bases and J gave up 1 base; unmatched junction bases: 8. The CDR3 sequence is 15 residues long. Germline values: CDR1 SNHLY, CDR2 FYNNEI. Sequencing was carried out using peripheral blood. V and J are TRBV2 and TRBJ1-5; 7 bases are a match to TRBD1. This clonotype originated in an older woman with acute or convalescent COVID-19. The CDR3 DNA follows: TGTGCCAGCGCAAAGGGACAGCTGAGCAATCAGCCCCAGCATTTT. Translating it yields CASAKGQLSNQPQHF.